These 17 T cell receptor beta chains originate from one sample sequenced in a study of cytomegalovirus exposure and HLA in healthy donors. The PCR ran on 60 Vbeta and 13 Jbeta primers. The table came from immunoSEQ multiplex PCR; TCRdb's copy has only in-frame clones and leaves some out. Among about 86,000 clones, about 71% were seen once, and the ten largest hold approximately 8.2%. Sequencing was done on a sample of PBMCs. The receptors were sampled from a man aged 55 to 70 in good health and CMV-seronegative.

V is TRBV10-3 and J is TRBJ2-5, with D perhaps matching TRBD1 (5 bases). The CDR3 loop spans 15 amino acids. The germline gives CDR1 ENHRY, CDR2 SYGVKD. The ends were cut back, 0 bases at V and 5 bases at J, with 13 bases in the middle. CDR3 residues: CAISESQGAGETQYF. CDR3 in DNA: TGTGCCATCAGTGAGTCGCAAGGGGCAGGGGAGACCCAGTACTTC.

The chain combines TRBV28 with TRBJ1-1; D is unresolved. The CDR3 loop spans 13 amino acids. CDR1 MDHEN and CDR2 SYDVKM come from the germline V gene. Trimming took off 4 bases at V and 5 bases at J, with 11 bases between the two ends. CDR3 in DNA: TGTGCCAGCAGTTGGACCCGGAGGACTGAAGCTTTCTTT. Encoded protein: CASSWTRRTEAFF.

V gene TRBV6-5 combines with J gene TRBJ2-7; TRBD1 matches 7 bases. The germline gives CDR1 MNHEY, CDR2 SVGAGI. This CDR3 comprises 13 residues. With V trimmed by 6 bases and J by 3 bases, 5 bases remained unmatched. CDR3 residues: CASRRDSDYEQYF. In nucleotides, the CDR3 is TGTGCCAGCAGACGGGACAGCGACTACGAGCAGTACTTC.

The rearrangement joins TRBV14 to TRBJ1-4; the D is unclear. Per germline, CDR1 SGHDN and CDR2 FVKESK. V lost 1 base, J lost 7 bases, and 10 bases lay in between. The CDR3 is made up of 14 amino acids. DNA of the CDR3: TGTGCCAGCAGCCAAGCTAGCCGTCTTGAAAAACTGTTTTTT. It specifies CASSQASRLEKLFF.

CDR3 bases: TGTGCCAGCAGTGAAAGCCCGTGGACTGAAGCTTTCTTT. This translates into CASSESPWTEAFF. The rearrangement joins TRBV6-1 to TRBJ1-1; D remains ambiguous. CDR1 MNHNS and CDR2 SASEGT come from the germline V gene. V was pared by 2 bases and J by 5 bases, with 9 bases between. The length of the CDR3 is 13 residues.

The gene calls are TRBV29-1 and TRBJ1-5; D not resolved. The CDR3 covers 13 residues. V lost 3 bases and J 2 bases, leaving 8 bases between the germline ends. Germline lookup yields CDR1 SQVTM and CDR2 ANQGSEA. CDR3 in amino acids: CSVEVAGNQPQHF. CDR3 nucleotide sequence: TGCAGCGTTGAGGTGGCAGGCAATCAGCCCCAGCATTTT.

The chain combines TRBV29-1 with TRBJ2-3; TRBD2 matches at 14 bases. The CDR3 is 19 amino acids. V dropped 3 bases and J dropped 1; count of bases not matched to a gene: 12. Germline CDR1 SQVTM, CDR2 ANQGSEA. CDR3 region: CSVEMQGETSGGGTDTQYF. The CDR3 bases are TGCAGCGTTGAGATGCAGGGGGAGACTAGCGGGGGGGGCACAGATACGCAGTATTTT.

CDR3 in DNA: TGTGCCAGCAGTCCGACAGGGGGGGGCACCGGGGAGCTGTTTTTT. Encoded protein: CASSPTGGGTGELFF. The rearrangement uses TRBV27 and TRBJ2-2; 9 bases map to TRBD1. The CDR3 length is 15 residues. After removal of 5 bases from V and 4 bases from J, the junction contained 5 bases not matched to a gene. Germline CDR1 is MNHEY and CDR2 is SMNVEV (reference sequence).

The chain has TRBV25-1 and TRBJ2-5, with 9 positions matching TRBD2. Trimming removed 2 bases from V and 4 bases from J; junction bases left unmatched: 5. CDR3 length equals 15 residues. Germline CDR1 is MGHDK and CDR2 is SYGVNS. This CDR3 reads CASSEAGGGGETQYF. CDR3 nucleotides: TGTGCCAGCAGTGAAGCGGGAGGGGGTGGAGAGACCCAGTACTTC.

This clone was found a few times. The chain uses TRBV13 and TRBJ2-3, with 7 bases fitting TRBD2. The CDR3 spans 15 residues. Unmatched junction bases numbered 9, after V lost 1 base and J lost 8 bases. The germline V gene has CDR1 PRHDT and CDR2 FYEKMQ (reference sequence). DNA of the CDR3: TGTGCCAGCAGCTTAGCCAGGCGGGAGAAGGGTACGCAGTATTTT. Encoded protein: CASSLARREKGTQYF.

The chain uses TRBV28 and TRBJ2-3, with 8 bases matching TRBD2. The trim removed 3 bases at V and 3 bases at J, leaving 2 bases unmatched. CDR1 is MDHEN and CDR2 is SYDVKM in the germline V gene. The CDR3 contains 14 residues. CDR3 nucleotide sequence: TGTGCCAGCAGTTTCGTAGCGGGAACAGATACGCAGTATTTT. It specifies CASSFVAGTDTQYF.

The chain couples TRBV14 to TRBJ2-3; 7 nucleotides agree with TRBD2. V gave up 0 bases and J gave up 2 bases; unmatched junction bases: 5. CDR3 size: 16 residues. Germline loops: CDR1 SGHDN, CDR2 FVKESK. In DNA form, the CDR3 reads TGTGCCAGCAGCCAAGATGTGGGACTACCCACAGATACGCAGTATTTT. Its protein is CASSQDVGLPTDTQYF.

The chain links TRBV7-9 to TRBJ1-3; D is ambiguous. The germline gives CDR1 SEHNR, CDR2 FQNEAQ (reference sequence). V was shortened by 1 base and J by 4 bases, with 5 bases between the two germline ends. The CDR3 extends over 13 amino acids. The CDR3 region has the DNA TGTGCCAGCAGCTTAGTTTTAGGAAACACCATATATTTT. Protein product: CASSLVLGNTIYF.

This clone was counted a single time. The CDR3 DNA sequence: TGTGCCAGCAGTCCCAGCGGGGGAAGGAGGCTGCACACCGGGGAGCTGTTTTTT. It yields the protein CASSPSGGRRLHTGELFF. The chain has TRBV7-2 and TRBJ2-2, with TRBD2 matching over 8 bases. The CDR3 is 18 residues long. Germline CDR1 SGHTA, CDR2 FQGNSA. V gave up 6 bases and J gave up 3 bases; unmatched junction bases: 15.

J is TRBJ1-1 and V is TRBV28; D is unclear. The V gene lost 7 bases and the J gene lost 5 bases, with 14 bases spanning the gap. The CDR3 runs to 13 residues. CDR1 is MDHEN and CDR2 is SYDVKM in the germline V gene. CDR3: CASTWSWQTEAFF. Here the CDR3 DNA reads TGTGCCAGCACGTGGTCGTGGCAAACTGAAGCTTTCTTT.

This clone turned up a few times. The rearrangement links TRBV6-5 to TRBJ1-1; D not resolved. Per germline, CDR1 MNHEY and CDR2 SVGAGI. The CDR3 has 15 residues. V was clipped by 4 bases and J by 4 bases, with 16 bases between them. The CDR3, as DNA: TGTGCCAGCAGTTTCTTCGGGATCGAATTCACTGAAGCTTTCTTT. Translating gives CASSFFGIEFTEAFF.

The V gene is TRBV2, the J gene TRBJ1-4, with D possibly being TRBD1 (6 bases). Germline V lookup: CDR1 SNHLY, CDR2 FYNNEI. Trimming took 1 base from V and 7 from J, leaving 10 bases between them. This CDR3 spans 14 amino acids. The CDR3 region has the DNA TGTGCCAGCAGTGAAGGAGGGGGTGTTGAAAAACTGTTTTTT. It yields the protein CASSEGGGVEKLFF. Combining the CDR3 with reference TRBV2 and TRBJ1-4 gives the whole variable domain EPEVTQTPSHQVTQMGQEVILRCVPISNHLYFYWYRQILGQKVEFLVSFYNNEISEKSEIFDDQFSVERPDGSNFTLKIRSTKLEDSAMYFCASSEGGGVEKLFFGSGTQLSVL.